A selection of T cell receptor beta chains follows, all from one sample in a study of blood T cell repertoires in COVID-19. Assay used: immunoSEQ multiplex PCR; TCRdb lists only in-frame clones, some missing. The data contain some 48,000 clones, 75% to 90% of them seen just once; the ten biggest clones take up 14%. The sequenced sample was peripheral blood. All receptors come from a human donor with acute or convalescent COVID-19. The donor label of this sample is uncertain. Both conserved end residues are part of each CDR3. A D gene is named only where the DNA matches it firmly. Rows give clone size only sometimes, using once, few, many, or a class for an expanded clone.

CDR3 DNA: TGTGCCAGCAGCCGACAGGGGGATATGAATCAGCCCCAGCATTTT
CDR3 protein: CASSRQGDMNQPQHF
J gene: TRBJ1-5
clone size: -
D gene: TRBD1
V gene: TRBV5-6

CDR3 DNA: TGCGCCAGCAGCCTGGGAACAGGGCATGCGGGTGGCTACACCTTC
CDR3 protein: CASSLGTGHAGGYTF
J gene: TRBJ1-2
clone size: -
D gene: -
V gene: TRBV5-1

CDR3 DNA: TGCGCCAGCAGCCAAGATCTCAGGGGAGATACGCAGTATTTT
CDR3 protein: CASSQDLRGDTQYF
J gene: TRBJ2-3
clone size: once
D gene: -
V gene: TRBV4-3

CDR3 DNA: TGTGCCAGCAGCCCTGGGGGCGGACCCTATGGCTACACCTTC
CDR3 protein: CASSPGGGPYGYTF
J gene: TRBJ1-2
clone size: -
D gene: -
V gene: TRBV5-6

CDR3 DNA: TGTGCCAGCAGTTTATATCCTCCCGGACAGGGAGGCGCAGATACGCAGTATTTT
CDR3 protein: CASSLYPPGQGGADTQYF
J gene: TRBJ2-3
clone size: once
D gene: TRBD1
V gene: TRBV28

CDR3 DNA: TGTGCCAGTAGTATGGTAGGCAGGGTTATTTCAGATACGCAGTATTTT
CDR3 protein: CASSMVGRVISDTQYF
J gene: TRBJ2-3
clone size: -
D gene: -
V gene: TRBV19

CDR3 DNA: TGTGCCAGTAGTAGTACACAGACAGAGACCCAGTACTTC
CDR3 protein: CASSSTQTETQYF
J gene: TRBJ2-5
clone size: once
D gene: -
V gene: TRBV19

CDR3 DNA: TGTGCCAGCAGCCCCAGGACAGGGGGCGAGAAGGAGACCCAGTACTTC
CDR3 protein: CASSPRTGGEKETQYF
J gene: TRBJ2-5
clone size: -
D gene: TRBD1
V gene: TRBV7-8

CDR3 DNA: TGTGCCTGGGGGCGCGGGTTGAACACTGAAGCTTTCTTT
CDR3 protein: CAWGRGLNTEAFF
J gene: TRBJ1-1
clone size: -
D gene: -
V gene: TRBV30

CDR3 DNA: TGTGCCAGCAGCCTCAACCGGGACAGCCACGAGCAGTACTTC
CDR3 protein: CASSLNRDSHEQYF
J gene: TRBJ2-7
clone size: -
D gene: TRBD1
V gene: TRBV3-1/TRBV3-2

CDR3 DNA: TGCGCCAGCAGCCAGGCTCGACTAGCGGCCGCCTCCTACAATGAGCAGTTCTTC
CDR3 protein: CASSQARLAAASYNEQFF
J gene: TRBJ2-1
clone size: -
D gene: TRBD2
V gene: TRBV4-3

CDR3 DNA: TGCGCCAGCAGCTTGCTAGCGGGAGGGCCGACCGGGGAGCTGTTTTTT
CDR3 protein: CASSLLAGGPTGELFF
J gene: TRBJ2-2
clone size: -
D gene: TRBD2
V gene: TRBV5-1

CDR3 DNA: TGTGCCAGCAGCTTATACAGGGAAGAAGAGACCCAGTACTTC
CDR3 protein: CASSLYREEETQYF
J gene: TRBJ2-5
clone size: -
D gene: -
V gene: TRBV7-2

CDR3 DNA: TGCGCCAGCTGTCTGGTCGGAGGAGGGACTGAAGCTTTCTTT
CDR3 protein: CASCLVGGGTEAFF
J gene: TRBJ1-1
clone size: medium-sized
D gene: -
V gene: TRBV10-2

CDR3 DNA: TGTGCCAGCAGCCTCCAGGACAGAGGCGGCTACACCTTC
CDR3 protein: CASSLQDRGGYTF
J gene: TRBJ1-2
clone size: -
D gene: -
V gene: TRBV11-3

CDR3 DNA: TGCAGCGTAAAACTGCTTAATGAGCAGTTCTTC
CDR3 protein: CSVKLLNEQFF
J gene: TRBJ2-1
clone size: -
D gene: -
V gene: TRBV29-1

CDR3 DNA: TGTGCCAGCCGGACAGAATCTAGCACAGATACGCAGTATTTT
CDR3 protein: CASRTESSTDTQYF
J gene: TRBJ2-3
clone size: few
D gene: -
V gene: TRBV2